This TCR beta chain is drawn from a study of Graves' ophthalmopathy and Graves' hyperthyroidism. Patients were excluded if they had other autoimmune diseases or uncontrolled infections, and likewise if pregnancy or lactation applied. Amplification from RNA transcripts yielded the TCR beta CDR3 regions. HTBI primers were used in a first-round RT-PCR, which preceded a second-round multiplex PCR. TCRdb itself ran the multiplex PCR reads through MiXCR, one entry per CDR3 protein. The repertoire holds some 520,000 distinct CDR3 sequences, with 13% to 15% as singletons. The V gene end was trimmed by 2 bases and the J gene end by 4 bases; junction bases not matched to a gene: 2. Per germline, CDR1 MNHEY and CDR2 SVGEGT. The CDR3 consists of 14 residues.

The sequence came from a woman in her 30s with Graves' ophthalmopathy. The chain joins TRBV6-2 or TRBV6-3 to TRBJ2-5; 9 bases line up with TRBD2. Specimen: blood. The CDR3 DNA sequence: TGTGCCAGCAGTTACGTAGCGGGAGCAGAGACCCAGTACTTC. This sequence encodes CASSYVAGAETQYF.